The 15 T cell receptor beta chains listed next were all sequenced from one sample in a study of siplizumab effects on memory and regulatory T cells. Clones were sequenced by immunoSEQ multiplex PCR, and TCRdb holds only the in-frame ones, with some missing. The sample lists approximately 90,000 clones; 85% to 95% were seen once. The source material was non-Treg CD4+ T cells sorted from blood. These TCRs come from a human donor in good health.

A remark on this clone: An end of the junction does not agree with germline; a read error may underlie this. CDR3 region: CASSQLAGGTGTQYF. CDR3 DNA: TGTGCCAGCAGCCAACTAGCGGGGGGGACAGGTACGCAGTATTTT. The chain links TRBV7-8 to TRBJ2-3, with 13 bases matching TRBD2. The CDR3 is 15 amino acids. CDR1 is SGHVS, CDR2 FQNEAQ, per germline.

The CDR3 reads CASSYRDRVREQYF. CDR3 DNA: TGTGCCAGTAGTTACCGGGACAGGGTCCGCGAGCAGTACTTC. The chain links TRBV19 to TRBJ2-7, with 9 bases aligning to TRBD1. CDR3 length equals 14 residues. Germline lookup yields CDR1 LNHDA and CDR2 SQIVND (reference sequence). The V segment lost 5 bases and the J segment 6 bases; nucleotides outside the gene matches: 8.

V and J are TRBV20-1 and TRBJ1-4; D gene unclear. V was trimmed by 3 bases and J by 8 bases, leaving 7 bases between them. This CDR3 is 11 amino acids long. The germline V gene encodes CDR1 DFQATT and CDR2 SNEGSKA (reference sequence). DNA of the CDR3: TGCAGTGCTAGGGCTATGGAAAAACTGTTTTTT. Translation gives CSARAMEKLFF.

This rearrangement joins TRBV7-9 to TRBJ2-7; D not certain. The CDR3 length is 11 residues. V lost 1 base and J lost 11, with 9 bases in between. Germline assignment: CDR1 SEHNR and CDR2 FQNEAQ (reference sequence). CDR3 loop: CASSLGDGKYF. CDR3 nucleotide sequence: TGTGCCAGCAGCTTAGGTGACGGAAAGTACTTC.

The genes are TRBV7-2 and TRBJ2-2, with D tentatively TRBD1 (5 bases). CDR3 length: 17 residues. The germline CDR1 and CDR2 sequences are SGHTA and FQGNSA. V was cut by 5 bases and J by 2 bases, with 18 bases left in between. The CDR3 sequence: CASSPQVRVPNTGELFF. The CDR3 nucleotides are TGTGCCAGCAGCCCCCAGGTCAGGGTTCCCAACACCGGGGAGCTGTTTTTT.

The V gene is TRBV7-9, the J gene TRBJ1-5, with TRBD1 as a possible D gene (5 bases). CDR3 length: 14 amino acids. Trimming left V 10 bases short and J 5 bases short, with 18 bases between. CDR1 and CDR2 (germline): SEHNR, FQNEAQ (reference sequence). The CDR3 DNA sequence: TGTGCCACGGGAAGGGGATCGGAAGATCAGCCCCAGCATTTT. Amino acid sequence: CATGRGSEDQPQHF.

The rearrangement uses TRBV7-9 and TRBJ1-1, with D maybe TRBD1 (6 bases). The CDR3 contains 13 residues. V was pared by 11 bases and J by 1 base, with 14 bases between. Germline-derived CDR1 and CDR2 are SEHNR and FQNEAQ (reference sequence). For the CDR3, the DNA is TGTGCCGGAGATCGACAGGCGAACACTGAAGCTTTCTTT. This codes for CAGDRQANTEAFF.

The CDR3 protein is CAWSQGIVGGEQFF. The CDR3 region has the DNA TGTGCCTGGAGCCAGGGGATCGTGGGGGGGGAGCAGTTCTTC. The chain combines TRBV30 with TRBJ2-1; D possibly corresponds to TRBD2 (7 bases). Trimming took 3 bases from V and 10 from J, leaving 19 bases between them. The CDR3 runs 14 residues. Germline loops: CDR1 GTSNPN, CDR2 SVGIG (reference sequence). Complete variable domain (other parts from reference TRBV30 and TRBJ2-1): SQTIHQWPATLVQPVGSPLSLECTVEGTSNPNLYWYRQAAGRGLQLLFYSVGIGQISSEVPQNLSASRPQDRQFILSSKKLLLSDSGFYLCAWSQGIVGGEQFFGPGTRLTVL.

This chain joins TRBV7-2 and TRBJ2-3; 16 bases are a match to TRBD2. V was pared by 5 bases and J by 3 bases, with 11 bases of the junction left unmatched. CDR1 SGHTA and CDR2 FQGNSA come from the germline V gene. This CDR3 has 19 amino acids. The CDR3 protein is CASSPGLAGGRAWTDTQYF. The CDR3 region has the DNA TGTGCCAGCAGCCCGGGACTAGCGGGAGGGCGGGCTTGGACAGATACGCAGTATTTT.

This rearrangement joins TRBV13 to TRBJ1-1; D not resolved. Trimming pared 2 bases from V and 1 base from J, leaving 5 bases between. This CDR3 comprises 13 residues. Germline CDR1 and CDR2: PRHDT and FYEKMQ (reference sequence). As DNA, the CDR3 is TGTGCCAGCAGCTTATGGCGGAACACTGAAGCTTTCTTT. Its translation: CASSLWRNTEAFF.

The V call is TRBV5-6, the J call TRBJ1-2; maybe TRBD1 (6 bases). Trimming pared 6 bases from V and 6 bases from J, leaving 18 bases between. The CDR3 is 14 residues long. Germline loops: CDR1 SGHDT, CDR2 YYEEEE. In DNA, the CDR3 is TGTGCCAGCACCACTGGGGGGCAGGGCCATGGCTACACCTTC. It is translated as CASTTGGQGHGYTF.

This chain connects TRBV7-9 to TRBJ1-2, with D perhaps TRBD1 (6 bases). V was cut by 5 bases and J by 4 bases, with 8 bases left in between. CDR1 SEHNR and CDR2 FQNEAQ come from the germline V gene (reference sequence). The CDR3 is made up of 12 amino acids. CDR3 protein: CASSRQAYGYTF. The CDR3 coding sequence is TGTGCCAGCAGCAGACAGGCCTATGGCTACACCTTC.

This chain joins TRBV9 and TRBJ2-1; D is undetermined. The ends were cut back, 0 bases at V and 3 bases at J, with 7 bases in the middle. The CDR3 has 14 amino acids. The germline gives CDR1 SGDLS, CDR2 YYNGEE. CDR3 bases: TGTGCCAGCAGCGTAGCTCCCAACTACAATGAGCAGTTCTTC. It codes for CASSVAPNYNEQFF.

This chain's CDR3 is CAWNQGGTEAFF. Written as DNA, the CDR3 is TGTGCCTGGAATCAGGGAGGTACTGAAGCTTTCTTT. The chain uses TRBV30 and TRBJ1-1; maybe TRBD1 (5 bases). Trimming took off 4 bases at V and 5 bases at J, with 11 bases between the two ends. The germline V gene encodes CDR1 GTSNPN and CDR2 SVGIG (reference sequence). The CDR3 covers 12 residues.

The chain combines TRBV19 with TRBJ1-3, with TRBD1 matching 9 bases. J lost 3 bases, V lost 9 bases, and 9 bases had no gene match. The CDR3 totals 15 residues. Germline-derived CDR1 and CDR2 are LNHDA and SQIVND (reference sequence). The CDR3 region is CASTKGQGYGNTIYF. In DNA, the CDR3 is TGTGCCAGCACTAAGGGACAGGGTTATGGAAACACCATATATTTT. Supplemented by reference TRBV19 and TRBJ1-3, the full variable domain reads DGGITQSPKYLFRKEGQNVTLSCEQNLNHDAMYWYRQDPGQGLRLIYYSQIVNDFQKGDIAEGYSVSREKKESFPLTVTSAQKNPTAFYLCASTKGQGYGNTIYFGEGSWLTVV.